The source of this T cell receptor (beta chain) is a study of T-cell reconstitution after alpha-beta-depleted transplantation in children. Notes on the study in general: From surviving recipient T cells and thymic progenitors came the high day-60 TCRbeta diversity observed in some patients. Several hundred rapidly expanded clones from non-depleted graft cells reportedly supplied alpha-beta T cells about two months post-transplant. It was newly produced T cells that mostly accounted for T-cell counts and diversity one year after transplant.

This clonotype has a handful of counts. Its antigen is not known. The TCRbeta library was prepared with unique molecular identifiers. One entry per CDR3 protein results from TCRdb running MiXCR on the PCR reads. The table includes under 450,000 distinct CDR3 sequences, about 17% detected once. The CDR3 spans 14 residues. In germline, CDR1 is KGHSH, CDR2 LQKENI. The V and J ends lost 4 bases and 4 bases, in that order; junction bases with no gene match: 7. Sequencing used PBMCs, mostly from graft donor cells, obtained 360 days after TCRalphabeta/CD19-depleted stem cell transplant. The receptor's source is a boy less than two years old who had a stem cell transplant for Wiskott-Aldrich syndrome, so the T cells may come from the graft donor. The rearrangement joins TRBV18 to TRBJ2-7; 7 bases match TRBD2. The CDR3 spells CASSQKAGSYEQYF. The CDR3 nucleotides read TGTGCCAGCTCACAAAAAGCGGGAAGTTACGAGCAGTACTTC.